This section outlines one T cell receptor (beta chain) sequence together with its context. This CDR3 spans 16 amino acids. V lost 5 bases to trimming and J lost 0 bases; unmatched junction nucleotides: 5. Germline CDR1 and CDR2: LGHDT and YNNKEL (reference sequence). This sample was taken from a study of blood T cell repertoires in COVID-19. Study as a whole: The analysed material was cDNA or gDNA that came from T cells, B-cell-depleted T cells, or PBMCs.

In the original processing: Counts of nucleated cells, estimated from reference gene primer amplification, were obtained. TCRdb's copy holds only in-frame clones and misses some; the assay was immunoSEQ multiplex PCR. V and J calls and clone size are those listed in that table; D and trimming were worked out from the DNA. The sample includes some 130,000 clones, approximately 83% of them seen just once. The J gene is TRBJ2-1, the V gene TRBV3-1 (or the pseudogene TRBV3-2), with 9 bases aligning to TRBD2. Sequencing was done on a sample of peripheral blood. The receptor comes from an elderly man with acute or convalescent COVID-19. Here the CDR3 reads CASSISGSDSYNEQFF. CDR3 in DNA: TGTGCCAGCAGCATTAGCGGGAGTGACTCCTACAATGAGCAGTTCTTC.